This T cell receptor beta chain was documented in a study of PD-1 blockade in classical Hodgkin lymphoma. The overall study: Patients were infused with nivolumab 3 mg/kg every 2 weeks.

CDR1 is DFQATT and CDR2 is SNEGSKA in the germline V gene (reference sequence). The V end was cut by 2 bases, the J end by 6 bases, with 7 bases between. The CDR3 sequence is 11 residues long. Study results and limitations: Repertoire differences lack defined causes, possibly disease activity or prior therapy. Newly diagnosed patients had baseline TCR diversity that was reportedly lower than that of healthy donors. Complete responders had baseline diversity similar to newly diagnosed patients.

Every patient was affected by relapse after autologous stem cell transplantation, while exposure to brentuximab vedotin was not uniform. This clone was seen a few times. The antigen remains undetermined. Measured with immunoSEQ multiplex PCR; TCRdb has only the in-frame clones, and not every one. The sample records just over 60,000 clones, approximately 90% being singletons. The TCR originated in a human donor with classical Hodgkin lymphoma. This material consisted of peripheral blood mononuclear cells (PBMCs), taken at baseline. The rearrangement links TRBV20-1 to TRBJ1-1, with D unclear. The chain's CDR3 is CSARLTAEAFF. The CDR3 nucleotides are TGCAGTGCTAGACTCACCGCTGAAGCTTTCTTT.